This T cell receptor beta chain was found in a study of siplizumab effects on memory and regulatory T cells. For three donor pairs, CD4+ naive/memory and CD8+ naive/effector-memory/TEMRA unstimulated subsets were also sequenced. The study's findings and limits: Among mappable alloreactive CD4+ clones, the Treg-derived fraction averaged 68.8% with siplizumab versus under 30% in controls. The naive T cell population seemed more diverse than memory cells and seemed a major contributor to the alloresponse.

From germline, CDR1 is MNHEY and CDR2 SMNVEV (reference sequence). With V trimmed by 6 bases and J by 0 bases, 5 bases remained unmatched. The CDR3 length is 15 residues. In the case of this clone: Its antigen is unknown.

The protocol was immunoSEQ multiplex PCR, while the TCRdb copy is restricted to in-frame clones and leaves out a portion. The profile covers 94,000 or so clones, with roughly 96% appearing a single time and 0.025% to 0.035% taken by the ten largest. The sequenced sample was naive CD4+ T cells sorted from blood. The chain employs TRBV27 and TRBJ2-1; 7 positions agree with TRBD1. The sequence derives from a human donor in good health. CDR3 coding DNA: TGTGCCAGCAGCCAGACAGGGAGCTCCTACAATGAGCAGTTCTTC. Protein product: CASSQTGSSYNEQFF.